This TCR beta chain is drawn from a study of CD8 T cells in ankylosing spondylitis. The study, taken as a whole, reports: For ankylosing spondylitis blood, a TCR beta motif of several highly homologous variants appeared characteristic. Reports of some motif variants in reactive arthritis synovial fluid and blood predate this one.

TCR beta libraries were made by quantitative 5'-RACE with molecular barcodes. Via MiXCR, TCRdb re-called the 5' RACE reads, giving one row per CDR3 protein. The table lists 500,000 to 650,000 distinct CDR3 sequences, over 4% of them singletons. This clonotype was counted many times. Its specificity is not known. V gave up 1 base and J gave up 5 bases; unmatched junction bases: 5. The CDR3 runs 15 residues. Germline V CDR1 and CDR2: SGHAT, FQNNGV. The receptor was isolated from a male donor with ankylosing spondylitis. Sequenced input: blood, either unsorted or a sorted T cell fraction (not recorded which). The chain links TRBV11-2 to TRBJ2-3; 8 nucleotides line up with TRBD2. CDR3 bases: TGTGCCAGCAGCTTAGTAGACGGGAGGGAAGATACGCAGTATTTT. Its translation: CASSLVDGREDTQYF.